The clone carrying this T cell receptor beta chain was picked up a small number of times. What it binds is not known. Whereas donors were nominally healthy upon sampling, unrecorded immune exposures were probable. This CDR3 contains 13 residues. The V and J ends lost 8 bases and 0 bases respectively, with 11 bases between them. Per the germline V gene, CDR1 is MNHNY and CDR2 is SVGAGI (reference sequence). This record belongs to a study of cytomegalovirus exposure and HLA in healthy donors. Study-level points and caveats: Data from an earlier analysis indicated that most TCR beta V segments were productive either about 87% or about 30% of the time. Investigators reported 150 to 200 TCR beta chains as tied to cytomegalovirus.

The primer mix had 60 Vbeta and 13 Jbeta primers. Some clones are missing from TCRdb's copy, which holds only in-frame ones; the method was immunoSEQ multiplex PCR. The repertoire holds roughly 38,000 clones, with roughly 90% as singletons. The chain uses TRBV6-6 and TRBJ2-7, with D perhaps TRBD2 (6 bases). The TCR was taken from a woman under 30 in good health and CMV-seronegative. The sample taken for sequencing was PBMCs. CDR3 in amino acids: CASSEGFSYEQYF. The CDR3 DNA follows: TGTGCCAGCTCGGAGGGTTTCTCCTACGAGCAGTACTTC.